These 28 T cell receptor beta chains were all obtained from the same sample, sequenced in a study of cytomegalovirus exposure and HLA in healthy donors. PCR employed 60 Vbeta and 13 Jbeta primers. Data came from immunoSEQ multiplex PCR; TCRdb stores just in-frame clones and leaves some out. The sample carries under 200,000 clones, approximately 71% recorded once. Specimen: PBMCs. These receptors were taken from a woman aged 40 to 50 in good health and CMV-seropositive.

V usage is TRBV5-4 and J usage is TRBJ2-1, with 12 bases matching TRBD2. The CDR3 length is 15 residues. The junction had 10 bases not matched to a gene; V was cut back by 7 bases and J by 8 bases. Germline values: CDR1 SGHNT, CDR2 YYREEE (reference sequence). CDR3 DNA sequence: TGTGCCAGCCGAAAGGAACTAGCGGGAGGAGATGAGCAGTTCTTC. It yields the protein CASRKELAGGDEQFF.

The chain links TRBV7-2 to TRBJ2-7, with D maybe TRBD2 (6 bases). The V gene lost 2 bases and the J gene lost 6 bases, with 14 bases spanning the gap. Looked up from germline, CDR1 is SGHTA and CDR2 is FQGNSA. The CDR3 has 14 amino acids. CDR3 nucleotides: TGTGCCAGCAGCTTAACGCCGACGGGGGTCGAGCAGTACTTC. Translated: CASSLTPTGVEQYF.

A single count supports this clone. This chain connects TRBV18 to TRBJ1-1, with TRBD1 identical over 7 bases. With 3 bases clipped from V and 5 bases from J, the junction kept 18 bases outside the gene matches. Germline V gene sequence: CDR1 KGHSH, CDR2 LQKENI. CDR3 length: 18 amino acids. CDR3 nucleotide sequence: TGTGCCAGCTCACCTTTCCCGGGACAGCAATTGGCATTGACTGAAGCTTTCTTT. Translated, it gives CASSPFPGQQLALTEAFF.

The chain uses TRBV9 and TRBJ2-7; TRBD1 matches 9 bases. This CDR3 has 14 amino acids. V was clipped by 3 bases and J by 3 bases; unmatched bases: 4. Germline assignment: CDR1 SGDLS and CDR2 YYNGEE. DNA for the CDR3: TGTGCCAGCAGCGCCGGGACAGGGAACTACGAGCAGTACTTC. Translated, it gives CASSAGTGNYEQYF.

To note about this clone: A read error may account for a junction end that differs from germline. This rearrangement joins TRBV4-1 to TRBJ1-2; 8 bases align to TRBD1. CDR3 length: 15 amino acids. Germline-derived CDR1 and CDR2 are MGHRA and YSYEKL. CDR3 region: CASSRGDRSNYGHTF. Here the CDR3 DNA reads TGCGCCAGCAGCCGCGGGGACAGGAGTAACTATGGCCACACCTTC.

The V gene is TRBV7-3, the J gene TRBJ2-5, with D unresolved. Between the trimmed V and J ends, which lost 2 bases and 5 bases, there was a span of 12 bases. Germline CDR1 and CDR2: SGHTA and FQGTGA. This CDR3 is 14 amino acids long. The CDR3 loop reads CASSLQASGETQYF. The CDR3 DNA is TGTGCCAGCAGCTTACAAGCTAGTGGGGAGACCCAGTACTTC.

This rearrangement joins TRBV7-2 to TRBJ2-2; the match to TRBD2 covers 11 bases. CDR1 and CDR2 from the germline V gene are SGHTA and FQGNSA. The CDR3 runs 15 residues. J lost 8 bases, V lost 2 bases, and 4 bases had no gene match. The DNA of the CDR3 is TGTGCCAGCAGCTTACTAGCGGGAGGAGTGGGGGAGCTGTTTTTT. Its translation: CASSLLAGGVGELFF.

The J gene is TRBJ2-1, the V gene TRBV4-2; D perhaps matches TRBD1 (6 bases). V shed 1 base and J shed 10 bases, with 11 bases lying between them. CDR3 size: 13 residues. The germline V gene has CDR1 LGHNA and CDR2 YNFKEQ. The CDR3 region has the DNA TGTGCCAGCAGCCAAGCCGTGACAGGAGAGCAGTTCTTC. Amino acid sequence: CASSQAVTGEQFF.

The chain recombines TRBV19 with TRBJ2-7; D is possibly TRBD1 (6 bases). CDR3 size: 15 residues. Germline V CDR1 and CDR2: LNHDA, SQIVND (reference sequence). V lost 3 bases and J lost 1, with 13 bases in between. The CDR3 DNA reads TGTGCCAGTAGTATTGGTGGGGGCAGATCCTACGAGCAGTACTTC. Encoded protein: CASSIGGGRSYEQYF.

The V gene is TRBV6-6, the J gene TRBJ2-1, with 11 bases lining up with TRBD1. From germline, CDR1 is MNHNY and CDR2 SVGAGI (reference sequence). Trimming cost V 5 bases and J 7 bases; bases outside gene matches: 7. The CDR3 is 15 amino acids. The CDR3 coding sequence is TGTGCCAGCAGTGATCCGGGACAGGGGGTTAATGAGCAGTTCTTC. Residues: CASSDPGQGVNEQFF.

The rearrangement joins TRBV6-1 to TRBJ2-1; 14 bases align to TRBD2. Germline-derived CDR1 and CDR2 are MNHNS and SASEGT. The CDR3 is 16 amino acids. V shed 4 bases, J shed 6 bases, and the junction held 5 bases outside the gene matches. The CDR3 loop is CASSGAGTSGSNEQFF. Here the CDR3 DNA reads TGTGCCAGCAGTGGGGCCGGGACTAGCGGGAGCAATGAGCAGTTCTTC.

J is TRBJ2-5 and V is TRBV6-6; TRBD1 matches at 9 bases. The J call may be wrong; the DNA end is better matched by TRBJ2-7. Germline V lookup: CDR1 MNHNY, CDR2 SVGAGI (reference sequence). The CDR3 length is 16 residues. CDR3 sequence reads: CASSYSEGQGSNEQYF. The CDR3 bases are TGTGCCAGCAGTTACTCCGAGGGACAGGGCAGCAACGAGCAGTACTTC.

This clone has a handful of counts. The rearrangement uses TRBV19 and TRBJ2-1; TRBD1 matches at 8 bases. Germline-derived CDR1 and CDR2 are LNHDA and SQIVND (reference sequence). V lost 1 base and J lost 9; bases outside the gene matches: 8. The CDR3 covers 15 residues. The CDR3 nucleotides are TGTGCCAGTAGTATAGGAGGACAGGGAAGTCCTGAGCAGTTCTTC. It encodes CASSIGGQGSPEQFF. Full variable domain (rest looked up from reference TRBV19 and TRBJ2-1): DGGITQSPKYLFRKEGQNVTLSCEQNLNHDAMYWYRQDPGQGLRLIYYSQIVNDFQKGDIAEGYSVSREKKESFPLTVTSAQKNPTAFYLCASSIGGQGSPEQFFGPGTRLTVL.

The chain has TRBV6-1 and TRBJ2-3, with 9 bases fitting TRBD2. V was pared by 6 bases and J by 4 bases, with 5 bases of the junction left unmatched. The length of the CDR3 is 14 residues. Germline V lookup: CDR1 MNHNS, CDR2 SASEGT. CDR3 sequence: CASRSSGRSDTQYF. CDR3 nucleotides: TGTGCCAGCAGATCCAGCGGGAGGTCAGATACGCAGTATTTT.

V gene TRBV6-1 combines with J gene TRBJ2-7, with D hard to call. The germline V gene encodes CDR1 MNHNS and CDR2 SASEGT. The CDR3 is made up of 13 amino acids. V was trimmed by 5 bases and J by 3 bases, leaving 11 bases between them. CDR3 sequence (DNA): TGTGCCAGCAGTCTCGCGACAAGCTACGAGCAGTACTTC. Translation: CASSLATSYEQYF.

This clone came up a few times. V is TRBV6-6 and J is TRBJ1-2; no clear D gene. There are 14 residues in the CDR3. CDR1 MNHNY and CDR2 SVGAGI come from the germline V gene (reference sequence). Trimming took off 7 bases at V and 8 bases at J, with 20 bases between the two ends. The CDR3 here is CASNSNHIEMGYTF. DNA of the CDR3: TGTGCCAGCAATTCAAACCACATTGAAATGGGCTACACCTTC.

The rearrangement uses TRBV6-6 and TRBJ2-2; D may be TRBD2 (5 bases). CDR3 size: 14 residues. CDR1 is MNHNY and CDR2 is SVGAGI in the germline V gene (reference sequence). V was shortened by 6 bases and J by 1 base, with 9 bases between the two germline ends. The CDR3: CASRTTRNTGELFF. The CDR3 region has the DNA TGTGCCAGCAGGACTACACGGAACACCGGGGAGCTGTTTTTT.

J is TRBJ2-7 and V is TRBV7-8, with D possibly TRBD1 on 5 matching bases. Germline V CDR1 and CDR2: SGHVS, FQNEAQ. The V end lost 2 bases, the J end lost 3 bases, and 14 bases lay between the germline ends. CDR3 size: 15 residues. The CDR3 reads CASSLRGGAHYEQYF. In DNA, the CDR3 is TGTGCCAGCAGCTTAAGGGGTGGTGCCCACTACGAGCAGTACTTC.

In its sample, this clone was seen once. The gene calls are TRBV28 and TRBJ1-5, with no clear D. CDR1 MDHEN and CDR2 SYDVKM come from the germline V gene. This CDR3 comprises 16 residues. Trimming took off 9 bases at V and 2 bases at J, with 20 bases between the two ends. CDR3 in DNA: TGTGCCAGTAGGCCCTTTGGGTCTAGTGGCAATCAGCCCCAGCATTTT. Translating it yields CASRPFGSSGNQPQHF.

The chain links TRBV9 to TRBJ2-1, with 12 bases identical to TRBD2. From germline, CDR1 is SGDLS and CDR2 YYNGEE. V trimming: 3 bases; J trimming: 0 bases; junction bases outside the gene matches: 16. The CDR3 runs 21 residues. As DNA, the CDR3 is TGTGCCAGCAGCGGACACAAACCGGGACTAGCGGGCCCGAGCTCCTACAATGAGCAGTTCTTC. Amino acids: CASSGHKPGLAGPSSYNEQFF.

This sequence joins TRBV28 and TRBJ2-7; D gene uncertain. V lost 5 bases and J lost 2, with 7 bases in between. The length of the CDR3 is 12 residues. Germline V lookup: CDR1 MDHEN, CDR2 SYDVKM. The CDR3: CASSPMTYEQYF. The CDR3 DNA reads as TGTGCCAGCAGTCCTATGACCTACGAGCAGTACTTC.

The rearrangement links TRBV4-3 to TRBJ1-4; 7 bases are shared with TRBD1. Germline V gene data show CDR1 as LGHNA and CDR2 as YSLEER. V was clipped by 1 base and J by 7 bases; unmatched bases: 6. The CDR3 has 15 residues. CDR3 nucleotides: TGCGCCAGCAGCCAAGCAAGGGGGCGGATTGAAAAACTGTTTTTT. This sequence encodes CASSQARGRIEKLFF.

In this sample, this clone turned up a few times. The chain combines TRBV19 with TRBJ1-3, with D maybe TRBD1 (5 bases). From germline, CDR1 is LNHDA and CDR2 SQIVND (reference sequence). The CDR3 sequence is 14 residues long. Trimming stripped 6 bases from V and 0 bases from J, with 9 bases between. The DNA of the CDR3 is TGTGCCAGTAGGCCGGGGGTCTCTGGAAACACCATATATTTT. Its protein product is CASRPGVSGNTIYF.

This chain's CDR3 is CASSSGVRSYEQYF. CDR3 nucleotides: TGCGCCAGCAGCTCAGGGGTGCGGTCCTACGAGCAGTACTTC. The V gene is TRBV5-1, the J gene TRBJ2-7; the D gene is possibly TRBD1 (6 bases). CDR3 length: 14 residues. V was cut by 3 bases and J by 1 base, with 11 bases left in between. CDR1 is SGHRS and CDR2 is YFSETQ in the germline V gene.

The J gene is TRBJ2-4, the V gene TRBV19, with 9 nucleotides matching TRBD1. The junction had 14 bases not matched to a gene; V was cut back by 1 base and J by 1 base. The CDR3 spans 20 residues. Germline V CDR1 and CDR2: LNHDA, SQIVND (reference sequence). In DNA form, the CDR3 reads TGTGCCAGTAGTATAGTCCGTACAGGGGGCGCTGAGTCGGCCAAAAACATTCAGTACTTC. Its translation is CASSIVRTGGAESAKNIQYF. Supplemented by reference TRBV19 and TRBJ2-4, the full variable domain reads DGGITQSPKYLFRKEGQNVTLSCEQNLNHDAMYWYRQDPGQGLRLIYYSQIVNDFQKGDIAEGYSVSREKKESFPLTVTSAQKNPTAFYLCASSIVRTGGAESAKNIQYFGAGTRLSVL.

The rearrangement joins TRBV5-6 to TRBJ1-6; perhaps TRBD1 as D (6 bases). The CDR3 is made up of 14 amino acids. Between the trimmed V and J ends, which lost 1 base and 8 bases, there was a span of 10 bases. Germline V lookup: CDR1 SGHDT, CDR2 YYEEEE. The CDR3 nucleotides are TGTGCCAGCAGCTTGCGGGGGGCTGATTCACCCCTCCACTTT. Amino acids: CASSLRGADSPLHF.

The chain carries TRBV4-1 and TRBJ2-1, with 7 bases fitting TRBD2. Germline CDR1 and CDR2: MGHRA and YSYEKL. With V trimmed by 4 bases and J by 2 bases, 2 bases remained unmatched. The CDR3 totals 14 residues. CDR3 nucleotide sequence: TGCGCCAGCAGCCTAGGGACTACCTACAATGAGCAGTTCTTC. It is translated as CASSLGTTYNEQFF.

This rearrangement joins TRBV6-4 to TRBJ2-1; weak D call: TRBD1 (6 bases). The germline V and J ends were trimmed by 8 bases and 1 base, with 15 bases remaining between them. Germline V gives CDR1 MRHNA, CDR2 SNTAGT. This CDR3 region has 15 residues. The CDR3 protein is CASRRTVSSYNEQFF. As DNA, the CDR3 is TGTGCCAGCCGGCGGACAGTTAGTTCCTACAATGAGCAGTTCTTC.